The rows below give T cell receptor beta chains drawn from one sample of a study of blood T cell repertoires in COVID-19. Only in-frame clones appear in the TCRdb table, and some are missing; sequencing was by immunoSEQ multiplex PCR. This table has some 280,000 clones, around 86% appearing once. The specimen sequenced was peripheral blood. The receptor source for this set is a young woman with active or convalescent COVID-19. The CDR3 runs from the conserved cysteine through the conserved F or W. The order of the fields is D gene, J gene, V gene, CDR3 protein. A D gene is named only where the DNA matches it firmly.

D gene: TRBD2; J gene: TRBJ2-1; V gene: TRBV4-3; CDR3 protein: CASKSRLADNEQFF
D gene: NA; J gene: TRBJ1-5; V gene: TRBV24-1; CDR3 protein: CATSDSKQGREPQHF
D gene: NA; J gene: TRBJ2-1; V gene: TRBV7-2; CDR3 protein: CASSLGTTSYNEQFF
D gene: TRBD2; J gene: TRBJ2-7; V gene: TRBV6-2/TRBV6-3; CDR3 protein: CASSKLAGGPYYEQYF
D gene: TRBD1; J gene: TRBJ2-3; V gene: TRBV10-3; CDR3 protein: CAISEGQGDTQYF
D gene: TRBD1; J gene: TRBJ1-2; V gene: TRBV4-1; CDR3 protein: CASSQEGTEDGYTF
D gene: TRBD1; J gene: TRBJ1-2; V gene: TRBV7-2; CDR3 protein: CASSLGRTGGGYTF
D gene: NA; J gene: TRBJ2-7; V gene: TRBV7-2; CDR3 protein: CASSLERQYSYEQYF
D gene: NA; J gene: TRBJ2-6; V gene: TRBV7-2; CDR3 protein: CASERRDFAGANVLTF
D gene: NA; J gene: TRBJ1-2; V gene: TRBV7-2; CDR3 protein: CASSFSITGSVGNGYTF
D gene: NA; J gene: TRBJ1-1; V gene: TRBV18; CDR3 protein: CASSQQRQVDTEAFF
D gene: NA; J gene: TRBJ2-1; V gene: TRBV7-9; CDR3 protein: CASSFTTRRSSYNEQFF
D gene: TRBD1; J gene: TRBJ1-4; V gene: TRBV7-3; CDR3 protein: CASSLTGQGSEKLFF
D gene: TRBD1; J gene: TRBJ1-3; V gene: TRBV9; CDR3 protein: CASSVSSGQGSGNTIYF
D gene: NA; J gene: TRBJ2-3; V gene: TRBV5-3; CDR3 protein: CARSCKRRPDTQYF
D gene: NA; J gene: TRBJ1-5; V gene: TRBV7-2; CDR3 protein: CASSLVFGGDDNQPQHF
D gene: TRBD1; J gene: TRBJ1-2; V gene: TRBV27; CDR3 protein: CASSPDRGNGYTF
D gene: NA; J gene: TRBJ2-7; V gene: TRBV5-8; CDR3 protein: CASSLGGWEQYF
D gene: NA; J gene: TRBJ1-3; V gene: TRBV4-1; CDR3 protein: CASSPFQVSGNTIYF
D gene: NA; J gene: TRBJ2-5; V gene: TRBV19; CDR3 protein: CASRGGETQYF
D gene: TRBD2; J gene: TRBJ2-2; V gene: TRBV5-4; CDR3 protein: CASSLSGGPTGELFF
D gene: TRBD2; J gene: TRBJ2-3; V gene: TRBV27; CDR3 protein: CASSSARGAFSPDTQYF
D gene: TRBD1; J gene: TRBJ1-5; V gene: TRBV19; CDR3 protein: CASSSSGTGNWGNQPQHF
D gene: NA; J gene: TRBJ1-2; V gene: TRBV27; CDR3 protein: CASSFGGGGYGYTF
D gene: TRBD2; J gene: TRBJ2-7; V gene: TRBV28; CDR3 protein: CASTIAPSGGAREQYF
D gene: NA; J gene: TRBJ1-6; V gene: TRBV7-2; CDR3 protein: CASSPPAGGTSSYNSPLHF
D gene: TRBD1; J gene: TRBJ2-2; V gene: TRBV15; CDR3 protein: CATSRDTGQGATGELFF
D gene: NA; J gene: TRBJ1-5; V gene: TRBV27; CDR3 protein: CASKSAMGGYSNQPQHF
D gene: NA; J gene: TRBJ1-2; V gene: TRBV30; CDR3 protein: CAWSVGFPQGGGYTF
D gene: NA; J gene: TRBJ1-3; V gene: TRBV12-3/TRBV12-4; CDR3 protein: CASSLGAGGTIYF
D gene: TRBD1; J gene: TRBJ2-1; V gene: TRBV9; CDR3 protein: CASSAPGQGGNYNEQFF
D gene: NA; J gene: TRBJ1-1; V gene: TRBV2; CDR3 protein: CASRRDRRNTEAFF
D gene: NA; J gene: TRBJ2-2; V gene: TRBV7-9; CDR3 protein: CASSTPAGTGELFF
D gene: TRBD1; J gene: TRBJ1-2; V gene: TRBV7-2; CDR3 protein: CASSPRQGYYGYTF
D gene: NA; J gene: TRBJ1-2; V gene: TRBV29-1; CDR3 protein: CSVSGFSPVRDGYTF
D gene: TRBD1; J gene: TRBJ2-1; V gene: TRBV27; CDR3 protein: CASSSPRGQGIGNEQFF
D gene: TRBD1; J gene: TRBJ1-2; V gene: TRBV6-2/TRBV6-3; CDR3 protein: CASSYSARQGDGYTF
D gene: NA; J gene: TRBJ2-7; V gene: TRBV5-4; CDR3 protein: CASSSDSSYEQYF
D gene: NA; J gene: TRBJ2-1; V gene: TRBV18; CDR3 protein: CASSPLGRSSYNEQFF
D gene: NA; J gene: TRBJ1-2; V gene: TRBV6-5; CDR3 protein: CASSYSAGVTYGYTF
D gene: NA; J gene: TRBJ2-7; V gene: TRBV7-2; CDR3 protein: CASRQDSYEQYF
D gene: TRBD1; J gene: TRBJ1-2; V gene: TRBV28; CDR3 protein: CASSLGQGVGYTF
D gene: TRBD2; J gene: TRBJ2-7; V gene: TRBV11-2; CDR3 protein: CASSPREGEQYF
D gene: NA; J gene: TRBJ1-3; V gene: TRBV28; CDR3 protein: CASRTSSGNTIYF
D gene: NA; J gene: TRBJ1-5; V gene: TRBV19; CDR3 protein: CASSIQGLGNQPQHF
D gene: TRBD1; J gene: TRBJ1-2; V gene: TRBV15; CDR3 protein: CATSREVRDSAGGYTF
D gene: NA; J gene: TRBJ2-7; V gene: TRBV28; CDR3 protein: CASSEPTWSSYEQYF
D gene: NA; J gene: TRBJ2-2; V gene: TRBV7-2; CDR3 protein: CASSLQRQNTGELFF
D gene: TRBD1; J gene: TRBJ1-2; V gene: TRBV5-1; CDR3 protein: CASSSGQNGDYGYTF
D gene: NA; J gene: TRBJ1-1; V gene: TRBV28; CDR3 protein: CASSRQPRNTEAFF